This T cell receptor (beta chain) was documented in a study of cytomegalovirus exposure and HLA in healthy donors. Across the whole study: Earlier, almost 120 million unique TCR beta sequences were recovered from 170 million or so T cells by an analysis. Study-level findings and limits: Beyond CMV serostatus, there was no information to go on about immune exposure. When a later analysis was performed, an Asian-associated ancestry cluster reportedly had fewer N-insertions than the roughly 690-donor mean. In vitro, a few CMV-associated chains proved specific for CMV antigens.

Primers for the PCR totalled 60 Vbeta and 13 Jbeta. Assay: immunoSEQ multiplex PCR; the TCRdb copy retains only in-frame clones and omits some. The data contain more than 85,000 clones, 76% of them seen just once; the ten biggest clones take up around an eighth. The CDR3 consists of 15 residues. On this clone: Its antigen is not known.

Sequencing was performed on PBMCs. V and J are TRBV21-1 and TRBJ1-5; the table gives TRBD1 as D, unverified against the DNA. TRBV21-1 is recorded as a pseudogene. The TCR originated in a young man in good health and CMV-seropositive. The CDR3 reads CASSFRQGRTQPQHF. The CDR3 nucleotides are TGTGCCAGCAGCTTTCGACAGGGTCGAACTCAGCCCCAGCATTTT.